This record covers a single T cell receptor (beta chain). Its antigen is still unknown. This sample was taken from a study of T cells in localized non-small cell lung cancer. TCRdb's copy holds only in-frame clones and misses some; the assay was immunoSEQ multiplex PCR. Of more than 30,000 clones detected, under 90% appear once; the ten largest clones hold 4% to 4.5%. Study-level results: Increased T cell density in blood showed an association with longer overall survival.

This CDR3 has 14 amino acids. Germline V gene lookup returns CDR1 MNHNY and CDR2 SVGAGI (reference sequence). The V end lost 4 bases, the J end lost 4 bases, and 14 bases lay between the germline ends. The sequenced sample was peripheral blood, obtained before any cancer treatment. The TCR originated in a male donor older than 55 with stage III lung adenocarcinoma. The chain couples TRBV6-6 to TRBJ2-7; TRBD2 is a possible D gene (8 bases). In DNA form, the CDR3 reads TGTGCCAGCAGTTTCGGGGGGGGACAGTACGAGCAGTACTTC. Translation gives CASSFGGGQYEQYF.